The rows below give T cell receptor beta chains drawn from one sample of a study of T-cell reconstitution after alpha-beta-depleted transplantation in children. TCRdb re-called the PCR reads through MiXCR, storing one row per CDR3 protein. The sample lists approximately 500,000 distinct CDR3 sequences; roughly 10% were seen once. Sequencing was performed on PBMCs, taken before TCRalphabeta/CD19-depleted stem cell transplant. These receptors all stem from a child between 2 and 9 years old with inherited bone marrow failure, due to receive a stem cell transplant. Each CDR3 is given without its conserved first and last residue.

TRBJ2-1 TRBV29-1 SVDREIYNEQF
TRBJ1-2 TRBV27 ASSLWGSSDGYT
TRBJ1-5 TRBV12-3/TRBV12-4 ASSWFGTDQPQH
TRBJ1-1 TRBV20-1 SASDRDMNTEAF
TRBJ2-7 TRBV9 ASSAGTGLYEQY
TRBJ2-5 TRBV20-1 SARDWTSGRETQY
TRBJ2-1 TRBV4-3 ASSQVGDAPYNEQF
TRBJ2-4 TRBV7-9 ASSWIQGAKNIQY
TRBJ2-3 TRBV5-1 ASSLPGQGVGDTQY
TRBJ2-7 TRBV7-9 ASSSGLAGVFYEQY
TRBJ1-2 TRBV7-9 ASSPTDRVDGYT
TRBJ2-7 TRBV29-1 SVEGDAGGRGGFGYEQY
TRBJ1-4 TRBV7-2 ASSPGGQGREKLF
TRBJ2-5 TRBV29-1 SVVLAEAETQY
TRBJ2-7 TRBV20-1 SAEDRASYEQY
TRBJ1-1 TRBV20-1 SARVVSAAPMNTEAF
TRBJ2-7 TRBV29-1 SVIRDRGPYEQY
TRBJ2-7 TRBV7-9 ASSGSDALSSYEQY
TRBJ2-1 TRBV11-2 ASRGRRNLYNEQF
TRBJ1-2 TRBV27 ASSLTGGYYGYT
TRBJ2-1 TRBV6-2/TRBV6-3 ASSYSIAGGWNEQF
TRBJ1-2 TRBV5-1 ASSLWDPYGYT
TRBJ2-5 TRBV24-1 ATSDSEQGGETQY
TRBJ2-1 TRBV4-3 ASSPLPSAVNEQF
TRBJ2-7 TRBV14 ASSQGQGGSYEQY
TRBJ2-3 TRBV12-3/TRBV12-4 ASSPNILAGGGDTQY
TRBJ2-3 TRBV6-5 ASSSLLAGGPLGTQY
TRBJ2-3 TRBV29-1 STRAGGADTQY
TRBJ2-3 TRBV5-1 ASSLAAGGGTDTQY
TRBJ2-1 TRBV6-2/TRBV6-3 ASSSTDSYNEQF
TRBJ2-1 TRBV30 AWSFPSGRPDNEQF
TRBJ2-1 TRBV5-1 ASSGGAGGSSYNEQF
TRBJ1-5 TRBV4-1 ASSQDATAYQPQH
TRBJ2-1 TRBV25-1 ASSDSNNEQF
TRBJ2-5 TRBV5-1 ASSVGTTLGVAQY
TRBJ1-5 TRBV10-2 ASSDGLNQPQH
TRBJ1-2 TRBV28 ASSPVGTGANYGYT
TRBJ2-7 TRBV5-1 ASSPQGLAGGYEQY
TRBJ2-4 TRBV4-1 ASSVQGAKNIQY
TRBJ2-7 TRBV25-1 ASSTYWEQY